These 28 T cell receptor beta chains were all obtained from the same sample, sequenced in a study of metastatic and nonmetastatic thyroid tumors. MiXCR was used by TCRdb to re-call the PCR reads. The data show fewer than 35,000 clones, with around 23% seen just once and approximately 3% held by the top ten. Until they underwent thyroid surgery, no patient had received any treatment. Sequencing input: tumor tissue. The origin of the receptors is a male donor with papillary thyroid cancer or a benign thyroid nodule (not recorded which). Some clones in this sample may be carry-over from other donors' samples.

This clone showed up many times. V gene TRBV9 combines with J gene TRBJ2-7, with D possibly matching TRBD2 (6 bases). The CDR3 covers 13 residues. The V gene's germline CDR1 is SGDLS and CDR2 YYNGEE. V was clipped by 2 bases and J by 5 bases, with 11 bases between them. This CDR3 reads CASSVVGGNEQYF. The CDR3, as DNA: TGTGCCAGCAGCGTCGTTGGCGGGAACGAGCAGTACTTC.

V and J are TRBV6-2 or TRBV6-3 and TRBJ1-5; no firm D call. Germline assignment: CDR1 MNHEY and CDR2 SVGEGT. This CDR3 has 14 residues. Trimming pared 6 bases from V and 2 bases from J, leaving 11 bases between. CDR3: CASRMSLGNQPQHF. Here the CDR3 DNA reads TGTGCCAGCAGGATGTCTTTGGGCAATCAGCCCCAGCATTTT.

This clone was recorded at least ten times. The CDR3 loop reads CSASYGFADTQYF. The DNA for the CDR3 is TGCAGTGCTAGTTATGGGTTCGCAGATACGCAGTATTTT. V usage is TRBV20-1 and J usage is TRBJ2-3; D is ambiguous. Germline CDR1 is DFQATT and CDR2 is SNEGSKA (reference sequence). The ends were cut back, 3 bases at V and 4 bases at J, with 11 bases in the middle. There are 13 residues in the CDR3.

In this sample, this clone turned up many times. The chain uses TRBV3-1 and TRBJ2-7, with D unresolved. CDR1 and CDR2 (germline): LGHDT, YNNKEL (reference sequence). The V end was cut by 1 base, the J end by 6 bases, with 10 bases between. The CDR3 covers 13 residues. CDR3 sequence (DNA): TGTGCCAGCAGCCAAGCGCGTGCGTCCGAGCAGTACTTC. It codes for CASSQARASEQYF.

At least ten counts were recorded for this clone. CDR3 region: CASSFPSAAGTDTQYF. In DNA form, the CDR3 reads TGTGCCAGCAGTTTCCCCTCAGCGGCCGGCACAGATACGCAGTATTTT. The V and J genes are TRBV28 and TRBJ2-3; D is possibly TRBD2 (5 bases). Germline CDR1 and CDR2: MDHEN and SYDVKM. Between the trimmed V and J ends, which lost 3 bases and 1 base, there was a span of 14 bases. CDR3 length equals 16 residues.

This sequence joins TRBV19 and TRBJ1-1; D is unresolved. Between the trimmed V and J ends, which lost 10 bases and 1 base, there was a span of 10 bases. The CDR3 has 12 residues. CDR1 and CDR2 (germline): LNHDA, SQIVND (reference sequence). DNA of the CDR3: TGTGCCACCCTTTGGGCGAACACTGAAGCTTTCTTT. This translates into CATLWANTEAFF.

The DNA for the CDR3 is TGTGCCACCAGCAGAGTTAGTTTGGCAGGGAGACGTCGGGACTATGGCTACACCTTC. As protein: CATSRVSLAGRRRDYGYTF. The V and J genes are TRBV15 and TRBJ1-2; the D gene is possibly TRBD1 (5 bases). Germline assignment: CDR1 LNHNV and CDR2 YYDKDF (reference sequence). The CDR3 runs to 19 residues. Trimming removed 1 base at V and 3 bases at J, with 24 bases between.

This clone was found many times. The chain combines TRBV20-1 with TRBJ1-4; perhaps TRBD1 as D (5 bases). The CDR3 is made up of 15 amino acids. Germline CDR1 is DFQATT and CDR2 is SNEGSKA (reference sequence). With 3 bases removed from V and 3 bases from J, the gap between germline ends came to 14 bases. CDR3 in amino acids: CSARDFGGANEKLFF. Written as DNA, the CDR3 is TGCAGTGCTAGGGACTTTGGGGGGGCTAATGAAAAACTGTTTTTT.

The V call is TRBV10-3, the J call TRBJ2-2, with 10 positions matching TRBD1. The J segment lost 6 bases and the V segment lost 6 bases, leaving 10 bases of the junction unmatched. The germline gives CDR1 ENHRY, CDR2 SYGVKD. This CDR3 comprises 16 residues. CDR3: CAIRGTGDGFAGELFF. DNA of the CDR3: TGTGCCATCAGAGGGACAGGGGATGGGTTCGCCGGGGAGCTGTTTTTT.

This clone was recorded only once. V and J are TRBV11-1 and TRBJ1-2; 8 bases agree with TRBD1. Germline V lookup: CDR1 SGHAT, CDR2 FQDESV (reference sequence). The CDR3 spans 16 residues. V was clipped by 5 bases and J by 0 bases; unmatched bases: 8. This CDR3 reads CASSAHATGANYGYTF. The CDR3 coding sequence is TGTGCCAGCAGCGCCCATGCGACAGGGGCTAACTATGGCTACACCTTC.

The table lists this clone with many counts. The J gene is TRBJ1-4, the V gene TRBV16; 7 positions match TRBD1. The CDR3 has 14 residues. V trimming: 2 bases; J trimming: 8 bases; junction bases outside the gene matches: 5. CDR1 is KGHSY and CDR2 is FQNENV in the germline V gene. The CDR3 reads CASSQGTATEKLFF. The CDR3 nucleotides read TGTGCCAGCAGCCAAGGGACAGCTACCGAAAAACTGTTTTTT.

The genes are TRBV6-2 or TRBV6-3 and TRBJ2-7; D might be TRBD1 (5 bases). Germline V gene sequence: CDR1 MNHEY, CDR2 SVGEGT. This CDR3 comprises 16 residues. V lost 5 bases to trimming and J lost 3 bases, with 20 bases between them. The CDR3 protein is CASSTRSTGWGYEQYF. CDR3 nucleotides: TGTGCCAGCAGTACACGATCTACAGGATGGGGCTACGAGCAGTACTTC.

This clone was seen a handful of times. V is TRBV6-1 and J is TRBJ2-7; D perhaps matches TRBD2 (6 bases). The V end was cut by 4 bases, the J end by 7 bases, with 14 bases between. The CDR3 is 13 residues long. The germline V gene has CDR1 MNHNS and CDR2 SASEGT. Written as DNA, the CDR3 is TGTGCCAGCAGTGTCGGGAGCAGGGAAGAGCAGTACTTC. It specifies CASSVGSREEQYF.

Of note for this clone: A much larger clone lies one base from this, so it may be a read error. The conserved phenylalanine or tryptophan normally closing the CDR3 is absent here, so this likely arose from a read error. V gene TRBV20-1 combines with J gene TRBJ2-2; 11 nucleotides line up with TRBD2. The germline CDR1 and CDR2 sequences are DFQATT and SNEGSKA (reference sequence). V was pared by 5 bases and J by 7 bases, with 9 bases of the junction left unmatched. The CDR3 has 15 amino acids. In nucleotides, the CDR3 is TGCAGTGCTTCTGTAGCGGGAGGGCCGAGCGGGGAGCTGTTTCTT. It codes for CSASVAGGPSGELFL.

This clone is deemed medium-sized. V usage is TRBV6-2 or TRBV6-3 and J usage is TRBJ2-1; either TRBD1 or TRBD2 may supply D (5 bases each). The CDR3 spans 15 residues. Trimming removed 3 bases from V and 6 bases from J, with 15 bases in between. The germline V gene encodes CDR1 MNHEY and CDR2 SVGEGT. This CDR3 is CASSYHGPGPNEQFF. CDR3 nucleotides: TGTGCCAGCAGTTATCATGGGCCGGGACCCAATGAGCAGTTCTTC.

This clone is medium-sized (0.01 to 0.1%) within its sample. The genes are TRBV2 and TRBJ2-7; 8 bases are shared with TRBD2. The V gene end was trimmed by 6 bases and the J gene end by 0 bases; junction bases not matched to a gene: 4. CDR1 is SNHLY and CDR2 is FYNNEI in the germline V gene. This CDR3 spans 14 amino acids. CDR3: CASRSGGSSYEQYF. In DNA, the CDR3 is TGTGCCAGCAGAAGCGGGGGAAGCTCCTACGAGCAGTACTTC.

J is TRBJ2-1 and V is TRBV5-5; 8 bases match TRBD2. Germline CDR1 SGHKS, CDR2 YYEKEE (reference sequence). The CDR3 has 18 amino acids. J was trimmed by 7 bases and V by 0 bases; bases with no gene match: 15. Here the CDR3 DNA reads TGTGCCAGCAGCTTGGGTCGTATCGGGAGGGTCGCCCCTAATGAGCAGTTCTTC. As protein: CASSLGRIGRVAPNEQFF.

This clone ranks as medium-sized. Other nucleotide sequences from this sample produce the same CDR3. J is TRBJ2-1 and V is TRBV6-1; possible D gene TRBD2, 6 bases. The CDR3 covers 14 residues. V lost 7 bases to trimming and J lost 0 bases, with 10 bases between them. In germline, CDR1 is MNHNS, CDR2 SASEGT. CDR3 in DNA: TGTGCCAGCAAGCGGGCGACCTCCTACAATGAGCAGTTCTTC. Translated: CASKRATSYNEQFF.

The V call is TRBV30, the J call TRBJ2-5, with 8 positions matching TRBD1. The CDR3 is made up of 12 amino acids. Looked up from germline, CDR1 is GTSNPN and CDR2 is SVGIG (reference sequence). V lost 1 base, J lost 5 bases, and 0 bases stayed unmatched. CDR3 in DNA: TGTGCCTGGAGTGGACAGGGGGAGACCCAGTACTTC. It encodes CAWSGQGETQYF.

This clone was detected ten times or more. The chain links TRBV7-3 to TRBJ2-1, with 9 nucleotides matching TRBD2. The J segment lost 6 bases and the V segment lost 5 bases, leaving 2 bases of the junction unmatched. From germline, CDR1 is SGHTA and CDR2 FQGTGA. The CDR3 has 13 residues. Here the CDR3 DNA reads TGTGCCAGCAGCCGAGCGGGAGGCAATGAGCAGTTCTTC. This codes for CASSRAGGNEQFF.

This clone was seen repeatedly, ten times or more. This same CDR3 is encoded by further DNA sequences in the sample. V and J are TRBV6-1 and TRBJ2-1, with TRBD2 matching over 7 bases. With V trimmed by 4 bases and J by 4 bases, 13 bases remained unmatched. CDR3 length equals 17 residues. Germline-derived CDR1 and CDR2 are MNHNS and SASEGT. The CDR3 nucleotides are TGTGCCAGCAGTGGCCCGCCGGGACTAAAGACGTACAATGAGCAGTTCTTC. Protein: CASSGPPGLKTYNEQFF.

Points on this clone: Relative to the germline gene, one junction end is altered; a read error may explain this. The chain joins TRBV10-3 to TRBJ2-5; TRBD1 aligns across 9 bases. Germline assignment: CDR1 ENHRY and CDR2 SYGVKD. The CDR3 has 15 amino acids. CDR3 protein: CAINEGTGTSETQYF. In DNA form, the CDR3 reads TGTGCCATCAATGAGGGGACAGGGACCTCAGAGACCCAGTACTTC.

This clone was observed a handful of times. The CDR3 here is CASSWGHLEPQPQHF. CDR3 sequence (DNA): TGTGCCAGCAGTTGGGGACATCTTGAGCCTCAGCCCCAGCATTTT. The genes are TRBV28 and TRBJ1-5, with D perhaps matching TRBD1 (6 bases). The CDR3 runs 15 residues. V dropped 4 bases and J dropped 6 bases, with 16 bases sitting between them. CDR1 MDHEN and CDR2 SYDVKM come from the germline V gene.

This clone showed up just a few times. Other DNA sequences in this specimen translate into the identical CDR3. J is TRBJ2-7 and V is TRBV6-1; D tentatively reads TRBD1 or TRBD2 (8 bases each). The CDR3 runs to 15 residues. Trimming cost V 6 bases and J 0 bases, with 15 bases left between them. The germline V gene encodes CDR1 MNHNS and CDR2 SASEGT. The CDR3 loop is CASRAGGQVSYEQYF. CDR3 coding DNA: TGTGCCAGCAGGGCGGGGGGACAGGTCTCCTACGAGCAGTACTTC.

In this sample, this clone turned up many times. This rearrangement joins TRBV12-3 or TRBV12-4 to TRBJ2-1; 8 bases fit TRBD2. There are 16 residues in the CDR3. The V gene end was trimmed by 3 bases and the J gene end by 2 bases; junction bases not matched to a gene: 6. The CDR3 DNA reads TGTGCCAGCAGTTTTCTGCAGGGACTAGCCTACAATGAGCAGTTCTTC. Translated, it gives CASSFLQGLAYNEQFF.

The chain uses TRBV7-2 and TRBJ1-4, with D possibly TRBD1 on 6 matching bases. Germline assignment: CDR1 SGHTA and CDR2 FQGNSA. The CDR3 is made up of 15 amino acids. Trimming pared 3 bases from V and 4 bases from J, leaving 12 bases between. CDR3 coding DNA: TGTGCCAGCAGCTTCCGGCAGGGGAATAATGAAAAACTGTTTTTT. Its protein product is CASSFRQGNNEKLFF.

In its sample, this clone was seen a few times. Given a much more abundant clone one base away, this may be a read error. DNA for the CDR3: TGTGCCAGCATGGTCCAAGAGACCCAGTACTTC. As protein: CASMVQETQYF. The chain employs TRBV2 and TRBJ2-5; no clear D. Germline assignment: CDR1 SNHLY and CDR2 FYNNEI. V was cut by 7 bases and J by 1 base, with 4 bases left in between. The CDR3 runs 11 residues.

This clone was seen ten or more times. This chain's CDR3 is CSVEVLRLAGADFYNEQFF. Here the CDR3 DNA reads TGCAGCGTTGAGGTCCTGCGACTAGCGGGAGCCGACTTCTACAATGAGCAGTTCTTC. The V gene is TRBV29-1, the J gene TRBJ2-1; 12 bases fit TRBD2. V was clipped by 3 bases and J by 3 bases; unmatched bases: 15. From germline, CDR1 is SQVTM and CDR2 ANQGSEA. This CDR3 is built from 19 residues.